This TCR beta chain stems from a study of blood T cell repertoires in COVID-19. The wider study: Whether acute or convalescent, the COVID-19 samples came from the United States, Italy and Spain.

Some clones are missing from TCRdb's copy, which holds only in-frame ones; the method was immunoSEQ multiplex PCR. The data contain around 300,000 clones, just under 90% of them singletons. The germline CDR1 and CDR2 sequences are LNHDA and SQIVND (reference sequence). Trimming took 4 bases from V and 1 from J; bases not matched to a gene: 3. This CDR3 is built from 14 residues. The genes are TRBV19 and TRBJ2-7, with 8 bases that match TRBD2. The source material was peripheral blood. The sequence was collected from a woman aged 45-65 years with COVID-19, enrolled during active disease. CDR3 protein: CASSTGTSSYEQYF. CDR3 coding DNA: TGTGCCAGTAGTACCGGGACTAGTTCCTACGAGCAGTACTTC.